The 17 T cell receptor beta chains below all came from one sample that was sequenced in a study of shared clonotypes between healthy human individuals. CD45RO-negative CD8 cells positively selected for CCR7 made up the naive population, which excluded terminally differentiated effector memory CD45RA+ cells. Some clones are missing from TCRdb's copy, which holds only in-frame ones; the method was immunoSEQ multiplex PCR. Of more than 600,000 clones detected, approximately 90% appear once; the ten largest clones hold about a quarter. Sequences were obtained from naive CD8+ T cells sorted from blood. Source of these receptors: a man between 25 and 39 years old in good health.

V usage is TRBV20-1 and J usage is TRBJ2-3; no clear D. The V end lost 2 bases, the J end lost 5 bases, and 5 bases lay between the germline ends. Germline V gene lookup returns CDR1 DFQATT and CDR2 SNEGSKA (reference sequence). The CDR3 contains 11 residues. For the CDR3, the DNA is TGCAGTGCTAGATCCGTAGATACGCAGTATTTT. Encoded protein: CSARSVDTQYF.

This chain links TRBV27 with TRBJ1-5, with D possibly being TRBD1 (5 bases). The CDR3 loop spans 15 amino acids. CDR1 MNHEY and CDR2 SMNVEV come from the germline V gene (reference sequence). Trimming stripped 3 bases from V and 2 bases from J, with 11 bases between. The CDR3 DNA reads TGTGCCAGCAGTTTGCGGGTGGGGGGCAATCAGCCCCAGCATTTT. Translation gives CASSLRVGGNQPQHF.

On this clone: A far more abundant clone sits one base away, making this likely a read error. Other DNA sequences of this sample code for an identical CDR3. The rearrangement links TRBV27 to TRBJ2-7; D uncertain. The V gene lost 4 bases and the J gene lost 0 bases, with 4 bases spanning the gap. CDR3 length: 12 amino acids. Looked up from germline, CDR1 is MNHEY and CDR2 is SMNVEV (reference sequence). The CDR3 loop reads CASSSNSYEQYF. In DNA form, the CDR3 reads TGTGCCAGCAGTTCAAACTCCTACGAGCAGTACTTC.

On this clone: The same CDR3 arises from other DNA sequences in this sample as well. Here the CDR3 reads CASSSSGSSYEQYF. The CDR3 DNA is TGTGCCAGCAGTTCAAGCGGGAGTTCCTACGAGCAGTACTTC. The chain recombines TRBV28 with TRBJ2-7; 8 nucleotides match TRBD2. J was trimmed by 1 base and V by 4 bases; bases with no gene match: 3. Germline V gene lookup returns CDR1 MDHEN and CDR2 SYDVKM. CDR3 length equals 14 residues.

The chain couples TRBV4-3 to TRBJ2-7; TRBD2 matches at 12 bases. Per the germline V gene, CDR1 is LGHNA and CDR2 is YSLEER. The ends lost 0 bases at V and 6 bases at J; junction bases unmatched: 6. The CDR3 covers 16 residues. CDR3 region: CASSQDRLAGASEQYF. The CDR3 DNA follows: TGCGCCAGCAGCCAAGATCGACTAGCGGGAGCGAGCGAGCAGTACTTC.

The J gene is TRBJ2-3, the V gene TRBV4-1; D not resolved. Germline CDR1 and CDR2: MGHRA and YSYEKL. V was shortened by 6 bases and J by 2 bases, with 15 bases between the two germline ends. The CDR3 runs 15 residues. CDR3 nucleotide sequence: TGCGCCAGCAGTCATTTGGTACCTCTCACAGATACGCAGTATTTT. Amino acid sequence: CASSHLVPLTDTQYF.

The chain couples TRBV13 to TRBJ2-1; TRBD1 matches at 9 bases. This CDR3 comprises 16 residues. Germline V gene data show CDR1 as PRHDT and CDR2 as FYEKMQ (reference sequence). The trim removed 0 bases at V and 9 bases at J, leaving 9 bases unmatched. The CDR3 loop reads CASSLGWGQGLSEQFF. The CDR3 DNA sequence: TGTGCCAGCAGCTTAGGCTGGGGACAGGGTCTTAGTGAGCAGTTCTTC.

This clone showed up just once. This chain links TRBV18 with TRBJ2-7; D gene uncertain. CDR3 length: 14 residues. The germline V gene encodes CDR1 KGHSH and CDR2 LQKENI. V lost 2 bases and J lost 0, with 8 bases in between. The CDR3 sequence is CASSPVGNSYEQYF. DNA of the CDR3: TGTGCCAGCTCACCAGTGGGTAACTCCTACGAGCAGTACTTC.

CDR3 nucleotide sequence: TGTGCCAGCAGCCCTTACCGGGAGGGTGGAGGGGAGACCCAGTACTTC. It yields the protein CASSPYREGGGETQYF. The chain combines TRBV11-2 with TRBJ2-5; 8 bases align to TRBD2. The J segment lost 5 bases and the V segment lost 5 bases, leaving 13 bases of the junction unmatched. The germline CDR1 and CDR2 sequences are SGHAT and FQNNGV. The CDR3 has 16 amino acids.

The chain carries TRBV30 and TRBJ2-3; TRBD1 might be the D (6 bases). There are 14 residues in the CDR3. Trimming left V 5 bases short and J 4 bases short, with 16 bases between. Germline assignment: CDR1 GTSNPN and CDR2 SVGIG (reference sequence). CDR3 region: CAWGALGASDTQYF. The CDR3 DNA reads TGTGCCTGGGGGGCCTTGGGGGCCTCAGATACGCAGTATTTT.

This clone was detected only once. The rearrangement joins TRBV27 to TRBJ2-3; D may be TRBD2 (6 bases). Trimming took 5 bases from V and 6 from J, leaving 12 bases between them. Per the germline V gene, CDR1 is MNHEY and CDR2 is SMNVEV (reference sequence). This CDR3 region has 13 residues. The CDR3 nucleotides read TGTGCCAGCAGTCGGGACTTCTTGGATACGCAGTATTTT. The encoded protein is CASSRDFLDTQYF.

The chain uses TRBV29-1 and TRBJ2-2; D remains ambiguous. Between the trimmed V and J ends, which lost 3 bases and 6 bases, there was a span of 8 bases. This CDR3 is 12 amino acids long. The V gene's germline CDR1 is SQVTM and CDR2 ANQGSEA. CDR3 nucleotides: TGCAGCGTTGATTGGGGTCCCGGGGAGCTGTTTTTT. This gives the protein CSVDWGPGELFF.

The chain links TRBV6-1 to TRBJ1-5; D call uncertain. The germline V and J ends were trimmed by 4 bases and 0 bases, with 10 bases remaining between them. CDR1 MNHNS and CDR2 SASEGT come from the germline V gene. The CDR3 is 15 amino acids. The CDR3 loop reads CASSVDLYSNQPQHF. DNA for the CDR3: TGTGCCAGCAGTGTAGACCTTTATAGCAATCAGCCCCAGCATTTT.

J is TRBJ1-4 and V is TRBV20-1; no definite D call. From germline, CDR1 is DFQATT and CDR2 SNEGSKA (reference sequence). The CDR3 consists of 11 residues. Deletions cut 3 bases from V and 8 bases from J, with 7 bases between. For the CDR3, the DNA is TGCAGTGCTAGTAGTGGGGAAAAACTGTTTTTT. Residues: CSASSGEKLFF.

The CDR3 sequence is CASSGRDRGAYNYGYTF. The CDR3 DNA sequence: TGTGCCAGCAGTGGTCGGGACAGGGGCGCTTATAACTATGGCTACACCTTC. The chain combines TRBV27 with TRBJ1-2, with 10 bases matching TRBD1. V was pared by 5 bases and J by 1 base, with 10 bases of the junction left unmatched. The germline gives CDR1 MNHEY, CDR2 SMNVEV (reference sequence). The CDR3 consists of 17 residues.

The gene calls are TRBV29-1 and TRBJ2-1; no reliable D call. CDR1 and CDR2 (germline): SQVTM, ANQGSEA. The CDR3 loop spans 12 amino acids. Trimming took off 3 bases at V and 1 base at J, with 4 bases between the two ends. The DNA for the CDR3 is TGCAGCGTTGATCTGTCCTACAATGAGCAGTTCTTC. Protein: CSVDLSYNEQFF.

This clone has just a few counts. V and J are TRBV28 and TRBJ2-2; no firm D call. Germline V CDR1 and CDR2: MDHEN, SYDVKM. This CDR3 has 12 residues. V was pared by 11 bases and J by 7 bases, with 14 bases between. The CDR3 protein is CAVGDFGGELFF. CDR3 in DNA: TGTGCCGTTGGGGATTTCGGCGGGGAGCTGTTTTTT.